This TCR beta chain was observed in a study of blood T cell repertoires in COVID-19. Overall study context: The analysed material was cDNA or gDNA that came from T cells, B-cell-depleted T cells, or PBMCs.

TCRdb's table, derived via immunoSEQ multiplex PCR, lists solely in-frame clones and lacks some. This table has approximately 500,000 clones, around 90% appearing once. Seattle's enrolled individuals joined amid active infection and were then monitored longitudinally. Germline CDR1 reads SNHLY; CDR2 reads FYNNEI. The CDR3 length is 17 residues. Between the trimmed V and J ends, which lost 4 bases and 6 bases, there was a span of 19 bases. The J gene is TRBJ1-6, the V gene TRBV2; D perhaps matches TRBD1 (5 bases). Sequencing was done on a sample of peripheral blood. This sequence originates from a woman aged 50 to 65 with COVID-19, enrolled during active disease. The CDR3 loop is CASSAGPTGLANSPLHF. CDR3 bases: TGTGCCAGCAGTGCTGGCCCCACAGGCTTGGCTAATTCACCCCTCCACTTT.